The 26 T cell receptor beta chains below were found in one sample sequenced in a study of blood T cell repertoires in COVID-19. Sequencing was performed with immunoSEQ multiplex PCR; in TCRdb, only in-frame clones are kept and a portion is missing. In the table there are some 170,000 clones, roughly 87% of which are singletons. The specimen sequenced was PBMCs or T cells enriched from blood (not recorded which). All receptors derive from a human donor with acute COVID-19. The donor label of this sample is uncertain.

This chain links TRBV3-1 (or the pseudogene TRBV3-2) with TRBJ1-1, with TRBD1 matching over 7 bases. Germline trimming cut 1 base from V and 9 bases from J; bases unmatched to any gene: 5. Germline V lookup: CDR1 LGHDT, CDR2 YNNKEL (reference sequence). The CDR3 sequence is 13 residues long. In DNA, the CDR3 is TGTGCCAGCAGCCAAGGTTTGGGACAGCAAGCTTTCTTT. This sequence encodes CASSQGLGQQAFF.

The chain carries TRBV7-2 and TRBJ1-2; no reliable D call. Germline V gives CDR1 SGHTA, CDR2 FQGNSA. Trimming stripped 1 base from V and 10 bases from J, with 13 bases between. This CDR3 has 13 amino acids. CDR3 protein: CASSLGLEGVYTF. The CDR3 region has the DNA TGTGCCAGCAGCTTAGGTTTGGAGGGAGTCTACACCTTC.

This clone appeared a few times. The chain's CDR3 is CASSQVWGQSNYGYTF. As DNA, the CDR3 is TGCGCCAGCAGCCAAGTCTGGGGACAGTCTAACTATGGCTACACCTTC. This chain connects TRBV4-1 to TRBJ1-2; 7 nucleotides match TRBD1. The V gene's germline CDR1 is MGHRA and CDR2 YSYEKL. The CDR3 has 16 amino acids. With 1 base clipped from V and 0 bases from J, the junction kept 5 bases outside the gene matches.

The chain has TRBV7-9 and TRBJ2-7; D uncertain. The germline V gene encodes CDR1 SEHNR and CDR2 FQNEAQ (reference sequence). Between the trimmed V and J ends, which lost 1 base and 3 bases, there was a span of 7 bases. The CDR3 spans 13 residues. The CDR3 spells CASSLGAGYEQYF. CDR3 nucleotide sequence: TGTGCCAGCAGCTTAGGGGCCGGCTACGAGCAGTACTTC.

V usage is TRBV19 and J usage is TRBJ1-2, with 8 bases matching TRBD1. V shed 9 bases, J shed 4 bases, and the junction held 4 bases outside the gene matches. This CDR3 is 12 amino acids long. Germline CDR1 reads LNHDA; CDR2 reads SQIVND (reference sequence). In DNA, the CDR3 is TGTGCCAGGGGACAGGCGAGCTATGGCTACACCTTC. Translating it yields CARGQASYGYTF.

The chain uses TRBV7-6 and TRBJ1-1; a weak D match, TRBD1 (6 bases). The CDR3 sequence is 13 residues long. Germline lookup yields CDR1 SGHVS and CDR2 FNYEAQ. V was trimmed by 1 base and J by 7 bases, leaving 10 bases between them. In DNA form, the CDR3 reads TGTGCCAGCAGCTTAGACAGGGAGAGTGAAGCTTTCTTT. Translation gives CASSLDRESEAFF.

The chain combines TRBV2 with TRBJ2-7; 7 nucleotides line up with TRBD2. This CDR3 region has 14 residues. The germline V gene encodes CDR1 SNHLY and CDR2 FYNNEI. The J segment lost 7 bases and the V segment lost 6 bases, leaving 12 bases of the junction unmatched. As DNA, the CDR3 is TGTGCCAGCAGAAAGGTGGTCTCGGGGGGAGAGCAGTACTTC. This translates into CASRKVVSGGEQYF.

The V and J genes are TRBV7-2 and TRBJ1-2, with D perhaps TRBD1 (5 bases). The CDR3 runs to 11 residues. Germline V gene lookup returns CDR1 SGHTA and CDR2 FQGNSA. The ends were cut back, 5 bases at V and 8 bases at J, with 9 bases in the middle. The CDR3 loop is CASSPGDGYTF. The CDR3 DNA reads as TGTGCCAGCAGCCCGGGGGACGGCTACACCTTC.

A remark on this clone: Other nucleotide sequences from this sample produce the same CDR3. The chain carries TRBV30 and TRBJ1-3; D unclear. Trimming removed 0 bases at V and 4 bases at J, with 4 bases between. The CDR3 loop spans 12 amino acids. Germline V gene lookup returns CDR1 GTSNPN and CDR2 SVGIG (reference sequence). The CDR3: CAWSVLGNTIYF. For the CDR3, the DNA is TGTGCCTGGAGTGTACTAGGAAACACCATATATTTT.

This clone has just a few counts. The rearrangement uses TRBV11-2 and TRBJ1-2, with D perhaps TRBD1 (6 bases). Between the trimmed V and J ends, which lost 0 bases and 4 bases, there was a span of 15 bases. CDR3 length: 16 amino acids. Looked up from germline, CDR1 is SGHAT and CDR2 is FQNNGV. The CDR3 spells CASSLETGGASYGYTF. DNA of the CDR3: TGTGCCAGCAGCTTAGAAACCGGGGGGGCGAGCTATGGCTACACCTTC.

J is TRBJ2-5 and V is TRBV5-1; maybe TRBD1 (6 bases). V shed 1 base and J shed 2 bases, with 15 bases lying between them. Germline V gene sequence: CDR1 SGHRS, CDR2 YFSETQ. This CDR3 spans 16 amino acids. CDR3 sequence (DNA): TGCGCCAGCAGCTTGCCTCGGGACACTCTTCAAGAGACCCAGTACTTC. Its protein product is CASSLPRDTLQETQYF.

The chain links TRBV5-4 to TRBJ2-2, with 7 bases matching TRBD2. The CDR3 is made up of 16 amino acids. The ends lost 0 bases at V and 1 base at J; junction bases unmatched: 3. Per the germline V gene, CDR1 is SGHNT and CDR2 is YYREEE (reference sequence). The CDR3 is CASSLGTGGNTGELFF. CDR3 DNA: TGTGCCAGCAGCTTGGGGACGGGGGGGAACACCGGGGAGCTGTTTTTT.

This rearrangement joins TRBV7-2 to TRBJ2-3, with 12 bases identical to TRBD2. Per the germline V gene, CDR1 is SGHTA and CDR2 is FQGNSA. This CDR3 is built from 15 residues. The V gene end was trimmed by 5 bases and the J gene end by 6 bases; junction bases not matched to a gene: 6. CDR3 in amino acids: CASSILAGGGDTQYF. The CDR3 bases are TGTGCCAGCAGCATACTAGCGGGGGGTGGGGATACGCAGTATTTT.

The chain is built from TRBV29-1 and TRBJ1-1; D remains unclear. The CDR3 extends over 10 amino acids. Per the germline V gene, CDR1 is SQVTM and CDR2 is ANQGSEA. As DNA, the CDR3 is TGCAGTGTACTTGGCACTGAAGCTTTCTTT. Its protein is CSVLGTEAFF.

J is TRBJ2-3 and V is TRBV7-2; 7 nucleotides line up with TRBD2. From germline, CDR1 is SGHTA and CDR2 FQGNSA. The CDR3 length is 16 residues. V shed 1 base, J shed 2 bases, and the junction held 6 bases outside the gene matches. The CDR3 here is CASSLVGGGLTDTQYF. As DNA, the CDR3 is TGTGCCAGCAGCTTAGTGGGCGGGGGACTCACAGATACGCAGTATTTT.

The chain employs TRBV7-2 and TRBJ2-5, with TRBD2 matching 8 bases. Germline CDR1 and CDR2: SGHTA and FQGNSA. J gave up 4 bases and V 6 bases, and 7 bases lay outside the gene matches. CDR3 length: 14 residues. CDR3 loop: CASRAGAAGETQYF. As DNA, the CDR3 is TGTGCCAGCAGAGCGGGGGCCGCGGGAGAGACCCAGTACTTC.

The CDR3 protein is CASSSTGQTYEQYF. CDR3 bases: TGTGCCAGCAGCAGTACGGGACAGACCTACGAGCAGTACTTC. The V gene is TRBV7-9, the J gene TRBJ2-7, with TRBD1 identical over 7 bases. The CDR3 extends over 14 amino acids. The J segment lost 2 bases and the V segment lost 5 bases, leaving 6 bases of the junction unmatched. Per the germline V gene, CDR1 is SEHNR and CDR2 is FQNEAQ (reference sequence). The variable domain in full, completed from reference TRBV7-9 and TRBJ2-7, reads DTGVSQNPRHKITKRGQNVTFRCDPISEHNRLYWYRQTLGQGPEFLTYFQNEAQLEKSRLLSDRFSAERPKGSFSTLEIQRTEQGDSAMYLCASSSTGQTYEQYFGPGTRLTVT.

This chain joins TRBV11-3 and TRBJ2-2, with 15 bases that match TRBD2. The V gene's germline CDR1 is SGHNT and CDR2 YENEEA. V lost 5 bases and J lost 4; bases outside the gene matches: 5. This CDR3 contains 17 residues. CDR3 sequence (DNA): TGTGCCAGCAGCCGAGGGACTAGCGGGGGGCTCACCGGGGAGCTGTTTTTT. It specifies CASSRGTSGGLTGELFF.

This sequence joins TRBV6-1 and TRBJ2-3, with 7 nucleotides matching TRBD1. The germline V gene has CDR1 MNHNS and CDR2 SASEGT. This CDR3 comprises 16 residues. V trimming: 4 bases; J trimming: 1 base; junction bases outside the gene matches: 8. The CDR3 DNA is TGTGCCAGCAGTGTAGAGGGGGCCCCGGGCACAGATACGCAGTATTTT. Amino acids: CASSVEGAPGTDTQYF.

V usage is TRBV5-4 and J usage is TRBJ1-1; TRBD1 agrees at 11 bases. The CDR3 loop spans 15 amino acids. Trimming removed 6 bases from V and 2 bases from J; junction bases left unmatched: 6. The germline V gene encodes CDR1 SGHNT and CDR2 YYREEE (reference sequence). Written as DNA, the CDR3 is TGTGCCAGCACCCCGGACAGGGGGCGCAACACTGAAGCTTTCTTT. This translates into CASTPDRGRNTEAFF.

In this sample, this clone turned up once. The chain has TRBV5-8 and TRBJ1-1, with 9 bases aligning to TRBD1. Germline V gene data show CDR1 as SGHTS and CDR2 as YDEGEE. After removal of 3 bases from V and 5 bases from J, the junction contained 8 bases not matched to a gene. This CDR3 is 15 amino acids long. The CDR3 DNA reads TGTGCCAGCAGCTGGGGGGACAGGGTAAGGACTGAAGCTTTCTTT. Protein: CASSWGDRVRTEAFF.

The CDR3, as DNA: TGTGCCAGCAGTTACGATGGGCAGTATGGCTACACCTTC. Translation gives CASSYDGQYGYTF. V gene TRBV6-5 combines with J gene TRBJ1-2; D not resolved. V lost 2 bases and J 5 bases, leaving 9 bases between the germline ends. Germline CDR1 is MNHEY and CDR2 is SVGAGI. The CDR3 is 13 amino acids.

Concerning this clone itself: A read error may produce the germline difference seen at one junction end. The chain is built from TRBV2 and TRBJ2-7; no clear D gene. This CDR3 has 14 amino acids. CDR1 is SNHLY, CDR2 FYNNEI, per germline. The CDR3 loop is CASSEGPLWNEVGF. CDR3 nucleotide sequence: TGTGCCAGCAGTGAAGGCCCCCTCTGGAACGAGGTCGGATTC.

The rearrangement joins TRBV5-6 to TRBJ1-5; D is possibly TRBD1 (6 bases). Trimming stripped 2 bases from V and 8 bases from J, with 14 bases between. The CDR3 spans 14 residues. CDR1 is SGHDT and CDR2 is YYEEEE in the germline V gene. The CDR3 nucleotides are TGTGCCAGCAGCTTAAATCAGGGGCGGGAGCCCCAGCATTTT. This translates into CASSLNQGREPQHF.

The gene calls are TRBV25-1 and TRBJ2-1; D is perhaps TRBD2 (5 bases). This CDR3 is 15 amino acids long. The V gene's germline CDR1 is MGHDK and CDR2 SYGVNS. The V end lost 1 base, the J end lost 2 bases, and 9 bases lay between the germline ends. The DNA of the CDR3 is TGTGCCAGCAGTGAATCTCTAGCCCCCTACAATGAGCAGTTCTTC. Its translation: CASSESLAPYNEQFF.

The rearrangement joins TRBV7-3 to TRBJ2-3; TRBD2 matches 8 bases. Looked up from germline, CDR1 is SGHTA and CDR2 is FQGTGA. V shed 6 bases and J 2 bases; nucleotides not matched to a gene: 4. CDR3 length: 14 amino acids. CDR3 residues: CASSLLADTDTQYF. CDR3 nucleotides: TGTGCCAGCAGTTTACTAGCGGACACAGATACGCAGTATTTT. Drawing the rest from reference TRBV7-3 and TRBJ2-3, the complete variable domain is GAGVSQTPSNKVTEKGKYVELRCDPISGHTALYWYRQSLGQGPEFLIYFQGTGAADDSGLPNDRFFAVRPEGSVSTLKIQRTERGDSAVYLCASSLLADTDTQYFGPGTRLTVL.